The subject of this entry is one T cell receptor (beta chain). Antigen unknown. This entry is derived from a study of cytomegalovirus exposure and HLA in healthy donors. Overall study results and limits: Highly shared sequence variants in one cluster were likely a sequencing artifact. Follow-up analysis seemed to connect common viral pathogens with several of the most significant clusters identified. Only CMV serostatus was available as immune exposure information. Data from an earlier analysis indicated that most TCR beta V segments were productive either about 87% or about 30% of the time.

The PCR employed 60 Vbeta primers together with 13 Jbeta primers. Only in-frame clones appear in the TCRdb table, and some are missing; sequencing was by immunoSEQ multiplex PCR. The sample carries 150,000 to 200,000 clones, around three quarters recorded once. Trimming shortened V by 1 base and J by 1 base, and 8 bases separated the two germline ends. Germline V lookup: CDR1 SGHKS, CDR2 YYEKEE (reference sequence). The CDR3 runs to 14 residues. The rearrangement uses TRBV5-5 and TRBJ2-5; D may be TRBD1 (5 bases). The receptor was isolated from a woman in her 30s in good health and CMV-seropositive. Sequenced material: PBMCs. CDR3 DNA sequence: TGTGCCAGCAGCTTGATAGGGGCCCAAGAGACCCAGTACTTC. Protein sequence: CASSLIGAQETQYF.